This T cell receptor beta chain was identified during a study of T-cell reconstitution after alpha-beta-depleted transplantation in children. A library of TCRbeta sequences, prepared with unique molecular identifiers, was generated. TCRdb processed the PCR reads anew with MiXCR; each CDR3 protein has one entry. The table lists about 250,000 distinct CDR3 sequences, approximately 24% of them singletons. The table lists this clonotype with many counts. The input for sequencing was PBMCs, mostly from graft donor cells, taken 360 days after TCRalphabeta/CD19-depleted stem cell transplant. The sequence was obtained from a female patient aged 2-15 years who had a stem cell transplant for congenital amegakaryocytic thrombocytopenia, so the T cells may come from the graft donor.

The CDR3 DNA sequence: TGCGCCAGCAGCTTGGACAGGTTAGCTTCCTACGAGCAGTACTTC. This codes for CASSLDRLASYEQYF. The V call is TRBV5-1, the J call TRBJ2-7, with a possible D match to TRBD1 (5 bases). CDR1 is SGHRS, CDR2 YFSETQ, per germline. The ends were cut back, 0 bases at V and 1 base at J, with 11 bases in the middle. This CDR3 is built from 15 residues.